The rows below give T cell receptor beta chains drawn from one sample of a study of radiation and T cells in renal cell carcinoma. TCRdb's copy holds only in-frame clones and misses some; the assay was immunoSEQ multiplex PCR. The sample holds around 170,000 clones, 88% seen once. Sequencing was performed on blood, taken from a patient whose treatment included radiotherapy and nephrectomy. These receptor sequences come from a woman between 45 and 65 years old with renal cell carcinoma. CDR3s include the opening cysteine and the closing phenylalanine or tryptophan. Fields, in order: J gene, V gene, D gene, CDR3 DNA, CDR3 protein. D genes are given only for firm matches.

J gene: TRBJ1-3; V gene: TRBV6-5; D gene: NA; CDR3 DNA: TGTGCCAGCAGTACCAGACACGGGGGAAACACCATATATTTT; CDR3 protein: CASSTRHGGNTIYF
J gene: TRBJ2-1; V gene: TRBV7-2; D gene: NA; CDR3 DNA: TGTGCCAGCAGCTTAGGTGGCGGGACAGCGTACAATGAGCAGTTCTTC; CDR3 protein: CASSLGGGTAYNEQFF
J gene: TRBJ2-2; V gene: TRBV5-4; D gene: TRBD1; CDR3 DNA: TGTGCCAGCAGCTTGGGACAGGGGGACACCGGGGAGCTGTTTTTT; CDR3 protein: CASSLGQGDTGELFF
J gene: TRBJ2-3; V gene: TRBV20-1; D gene: NA; CDR3 DNA: TGCAGTGCTAGTGAAACAGATACGCAGTATTTT; CDR3 protein: CSASETDTQYF
J gene: TRBJ2-5; V gene: TRBV19; D gene: NA; CDR3 DNA: TGTGCCAGTAAATCGGGCAGCTCACAAGAGACCCAGTACTTC; CDR3 protein: CASKSGSSQETQYF
J gene: TRBJ1-5; V gene: TRBV30; D gene: TRBD1; CDR3 DNA: TGTGCCTTGGGACAGGGGGACAATCAGCCCCAGCATTTT; CDR3 protein: CALGQGDNQPQHF
J gene: TRBJ1-2; V gene: TRBV5-4; D gene: NA; CDR3 DNA: TGTGCCAGCAGGTCCTCAGGACGGCCCCGCAGAGATGGCTACACCTTC; CDR3 protein: CASRSSGRPRRDGYTF
J gene: TRBJ2-3; V gene: TRBV13; D gene: NA; CDR3 DNA: TGTGCCAGCAGCTTTCGGGCTGGGAGCACAGATACGCAGTATTTT; CDR3 protein: CASSFRAGSTDTQYF
J gene: TRBJ1-5; V gene: TRBV4-3; D gene: TRBD1; CDR3 DNA: TGCGCCAGCAGCCAAGATTCACAGGGGACGCCCCAGCATTTT; CDR3 protein: CASSQDSQGTPQHF
J gene: TRBJ1-2; V gene: TRBV5-1; D gene: NA; CDR3 DNA: TGCGCCAGCAGCTTGGGAGGAAGCGAGGGAGGCTACACCTTC; CDR3 protein: CASSLGGSEGGYTF
J gene: TRBJ1-1; V gene: TRBV25-1; D gene: NA; CDR3 DNA: TGTGCCAGCAGTTTTACAGGGAATACTGAAGCTTTCTTT; CDR3 protein: CASSFTGNTEAFF
J gene: TRBJ1-2; V gene: TRBV5-1; D gene: NA; CDR3 DNA: TGCGCCAGCAGTCTGACACAGCTTTATGGCTACACCTTC; CDR3 protein: CASSLTQLYGYTF